This T cell receptor (beta chain) was identified during a study of control samples from healthy donors and cancer patients. Germline CDR1 is SGHDT and CDR2 is YYEEEE. With 2 bases removed from V and 6 bases from J, the gap between germline ends came to 12 bases. CDR3 length: 14 amino acids. Some clones are missing from TCRdb's copy, which holds only in-frame ones; the method was immunoSEQ multiplex PCR. This sample has 250,000 to 300,000 clones, with roughly 82% found just once. The chain couples TRBV5-6 to TRBJ1-5; D is possibly TRBD1 (5 bases). The material sequenced was PBMCs. The TCR sequence derives from a woman in her sixties with lung cancer. CDR3 sequence reads: CASSLQTVRQPQHF. As DNA, the CDR3 is TGTGCCAGCAGCTTACAGACAGTGCGTCAGCCCCAGCATTTT.